One and the same sample provided the 29 T cell receptor beta chains below, sequenced in a study of blood T cell repertoires in COVID-19. Method: immunoSEQ multiplex PCR; TCRdb's copy keeps in-frame clones and lacks some. The sample comprises 95,000 to 150,000 clones, 82% of which are singletons, and 3.5% to 5.5% rests with the top ten. The sample consisted of peripheral blood. These receptors all come from a woman aged 70-85 years with acute or convalescent COVID-19.

The chain employs TRBV7-2 and TRBJ2-2; D is uncertain. CDR3 length: 13 residues. Trimming shortened V by 7 bases and J by 2 bases, and 8 bases separated the two germline ends. The V gene's germline CDR1 is SGHTA and CDR2 FQGNSA. CDR3 bases: TGTGCCAGCACCACAAGTAACACCGGGGAGCTGTTTTTT. The encoded protein is CASTTSNTGELFF.

The chain links TRBV25-1 to TRBJ2-2; D is unresolved. Trimming removed 3 bases from V and 0 bases from J, with 5 bases in between. The CDR3 contains 14 residues. Germline values: CDR1 MGHDK, CDR2 SYGVNS. Here the CDR3 DNA reads TGTGCCAGCAGTGACAGGACGAACACCGGGGAGCTGTTTTTT. Amino acid sequence: CASSDRTNTGELFF.

This chain joins TRBV7-8 and TRBJ2-5; TRBD2 agrees at 9 bases. Looked up from germline, CDR1 is SGHVS and CDR2 is FQNEAQ. J was trimmed by 4 bases and V by 3 bases; bases with no gene match: 6. This CDR3 comprises 15 residues. CDR3 DNA sequence: TGTGCCAGCAGCTTTAGCGGGGGTAGGAGAGAGACCCAGTACTTC. This sequence encodes CASSFSGGRRETQYF.

This sequence joins TRBV7-8 and TRBJ1-2, with 8 bases matching TRBD1. J lost 4 bases, V lost 5 bases, and 6 bases had no gene match. The CDR3 has 14 residues. Germline V gene lookup returns CDR1 SGHVS and CDR2 FQNEAQ. The CDR3 sequence is CASSPQGGSYGYTF. For the CDR3, the DNA is TGTGCCAGCAGCCCACAGGGGGGTAGCTATGGCTACACCTTC. The full variable domain, in which reference TRBV7-8 and TRBJ1-2 provide the parts outside the CDR3, is GAGVSQSPRYKVAKRGQDVALRCDPISGHVSLFWYQQALGQGPEFLTYFQNEAQLDKSGLPSDRFFAERPEGSVSTLKIQRTQQEDSAVYLCASSPQGGSYGYTFGSGTRLTVV.

The V call is TRBV29-1, the J call TRBJ1-1, with D unresolved. The V gene's germline CDR1 is SQVTM and CDR2 ANQGSEA. The CDR3 is made up of 13 amino acids. V was pared by 5 bases and J by 0 bases, with 10 bases between. CDR3 protein: CSVRSALNTEAFF. The CDR3 coding sequence is TGCAGCGTTCGCTCCGCGTTGAACACTGAAGCTTTCTTT. The full variable domain, with the rest looked up from reference TRBV29-1 and TRBJ1-1, is SAVISQKPSRDICQRGTSLTIQCQVDSQVTMMFWYRQQPGQSLTLIATANQGSEATYESGFVIDKFPISRPNLTFSTLTVSNMSPEDSSIYLCSVRSALNTEAFFGQGTRLTVV.

The J gene is TRBJ1-1, the V gene TRBV5-5; D not certain. Germline assignment: CDR1 SGHKS and CDR2 YYEKEE (reference sequence). The V and J ends lost 0 bases and 3 bases respectively, with 12 bases between them. CDR3 length equals 15 residues. The CDR3 DNA is TGTGCCAGCAGCTTGGCCGCACAGACCTACACTGAAGCTTTCTTT. Translated: CASSLAAQTYTEAFF.

The chain employs TRBV19 and TRBJ2-5; TRBD1 aligns across 12 bases. CDR3 length equals 19 residues. V was clipped by 0 bases and J by 6 bases; unmatched bases: 14. Germline loops: CDR1 LNHDA, CDR2 SQIVND (reference sequence). The CDR3 reads CASSIDKPGGTGGGKTQYF. The CDR3 DNA follows: TGTGCCAGTAGTATAGATAAACCTGGGGGGACAGGGGGCGGGAAGACCCAGTACTTC.

The V gene is TRBV12-5, the J gene TRBJ2-2; a weak D match, TRBD1 (5 bases). Germline V gene sequence: CDR1 LGHNT, CDR2 FRNRAP. Trimming removed 7 bases at V and 9 bases at J, with 12 bases between. This CDR3 comprises 12 residues. CDR3 amino acids: CASVKGSRELFF. CDR3 DNA sequence: TGTGCTAGTGTTAAGGGGTCGAGGGAGCTGTTTTTT.

This clone was seen a few times. The chain recombines TRBV14 with TRBJ1-4; D gene unclear. Germline-derived CDR1 and CDR2 are SGHDN and FVKESK. V was shortened by 4 bases and J by 5 bases, with 11 bases between the two germline ends. This CDR3 comprises 14 residues. The CDR3 region is CASSRSRMNEKLFF. In nucleotides, the CDR3 is TGTGCCAGCAGCCGTTCGAGGATGAATGAAAAACTGTTTTTT.

The chain employs TRBV7-9 and TRBJ2-3; D remains unclear. Trimming took 2 bases from V and 3 from J, leaving 9 bases between them. The CDR3 length is 14 residues. Germline V gives CDR1 SEHNR, CDR2 FQNEAQ (reference sequence). For the CDR3, the DNA is TGTGCCAGCAGCTTAAGTGCGCGGACAGATACGCAGTATTTT. Residues: CASSLSARTDTQYF. Full variable domain (rest looked up from reference TRBV7-9 and TRBJ2-3): DTGVSQNPRHKITKRGQNVTFRCDPISEHNRLYWYRQTLGQGPEFLTYFQNEAQLEKSRLLSDRFSAERPKGSFSTLEIQRTEQGDSAMYLCASSLSARTDTQYFGPGTRLTVL.

This sequence joins TRBV9 and TRBJ1-2, with D maybe TRBD1 (6 bases). Looked up from germline, CDR1 is SGDLS and CDR2 is YYNGEE. The V end was cut by 0 bases, the J end by 2 bases, with 11 bases between. The CDR3 is 15 amino acids. CDR3 protein: CASSVEGDLNYGYTF. The CDR3 DNA reads as TGTGCCAGCAGCGTAGAGGGGGACCTGAACTATGGCTACACCTTC. Full variable domain (rest looked up from reference TRBV9 and TRBJ1-2): DSGVTQTPKHLITATGQRVTLRCSPRSGDLSVYWYQQSLDQGLQFLIQYYNGEERAKGNILERFSAQQFPDLHSELNLSSLELGDSALYFCASSVEGDLNYGYTFGSGTRLTVV.

The chain uses TRBV7-9 and TRBJ2-3; 7 nucleotides agree with TRBD1. The CDR3 sequence is 17 residues long. Germline values: CDR1 SEHNR, CDR2 FQNEAQ (reference sequence). Trimming at V came to 0 bases and at J to 2 bases, leaving 8 bases not matched to a gene. CDR3 nucleotides: TGTGCCAGCAGCTTAGCGGGGACGGGACAGCTCACAGATACGCAGTATTTT. Its translation: CASSLAGTGQLTDTQYF.

The gene calls are TRBV7-9 and TRBJ2-7; 8 bases align to TRBD2. Germline values: CDR1 SEHNR, CDR2 FQNEAQ (reference sequence). Losses at the gene ends were 5 bases for V and 5 bases for J; bases not matched to a gene: 8. This CDR3 comprises 14 residues. CDR3 sequence: CASSTRAGEHEQYF. The CDR3 bases are TGTGCCAGCAGCACCAGAGCGGGGGAACACGAGCAGTACTTC.

This clone occurred a few times. CDR3 nucleotide sequence: TGTGCCAGTAGTGGGGACGGGACTAGCGGGGGAGGCGGTACGCAGTATTTT. It translates to CASSGDGTSGGGGTQYF. The genes are TRBV19 and TRBJ2-3; 14 bases map to TRBD2. The germline V gene encodes CDR1 LNHDA and CDR2 SQIVND (reference sequence). This CDR3 contains 17 residues. The ends lost 5 bases at V and 8 bases at J; junction bases unmatched: 12.

The V gene is TRBV27, the J gene TRBJ1-2, with 12 positions matching TRBD1. Germline trimming cut 5 bases from V and 3 bases from J; bases unmatched to any gene: 16. Germline lookup yields CDR1 MNHEY and CDR2 SMNVEV (reference sequence). CDR3 size: 19 residues. The CDR3 DNA follows: TGTGCCAGCAGTCCCATTCCGGGACAGGGGGCCGGATACCACTATGGCTACACCTTC. The encoded protein is CASSPIPGQGAGYHYGYTF.

The chain links TRBV11-3 to TRBJ1-3, with no clear D. The CDR3 length is 14 residues. The germline V and J ends were trimmed by 5 bases and 0 bases, with 8 bases remaining between them. Germline CDR1 and CDR2: SGHNT and YENEEA. The CDR3 DNA reads TGTGCCAGCAGCCCGGGTCTCTCTGGAAACACCATATATTTT. Amino acid sequence: CASSPGLSGNTIYF.

The V call is TRBV3-1 (or the pseudogene TRBV3-2), the J call TRBJ1-1; D possibly corresponds to TRBD1 (5 bases). Trimming took 2 bases from V and 6 from J, leaving 19 bases between them. Germline V gene sequence: CDR1 LGHDT, CDR2 YNNKEL (reference sequence). This CDR3 spans 16 amino acids. CDR3 nucleotide sequence: TGTGCCAGCAGCCAATGGGGATCAGGGTCATTTGCTGAAGCTTTCTTT. It encodes CASSQWGSGSFAEAFF.

This chain uses TRBV19 with TRBJ1-5, with TRBD1 as a possible D gene (6 bases). CDR1 and CDR2 from the germline V gene are LNHDA and SQIVND (reference sequence). The V end lost 7 bases, the J end lost 2 bases, and 15 bases lay between the germline ends. This CDR3 contains 15 residues. CDR3 coding DNA: TGTGCCAGTACCACCGGGACAAGAGGCAATCAGCCCCAGCATTTT. This gives the protein CASTTGTRGNQPQHF.

The J gene is TRBJ1-2, the V gene TRBV19; the D gene is possibly TRBD1 (6 bases). Germline V gives CDR1 LNHDA, CDR2 SQIVND (reference sequence). The CDR3 sequence is 15 residues long. The V end lost 6 bases, the J end lost 4 bases, and 18 bases lay between the germline ends. CDR3 nucleotides: TGTGCCAGTAGCCCTATGGGGGCAACCCCCTATGGCTACACCTTC. This codes for CASSPMGATPYGYTF. Supplemented by reference TRBV19 and TRBJ1-2, the full variable domain reads DGGITQSPKYLFRKEGQNVTLSCEQNLNHDAMYWYRQDPGQGLRLIYYSQIVNDFQKGDIAEGYSVSREKKESFPLTVTSAQKNPTAFYLCASSPMGATPYGYTFGSGTRLTVV.

The V call is TRBV6-2 or TRBV6-3, the J call TRBJ2-7; D gene uncertain. V was cut by 0 bases and J by 5 bases, with 14 bases left in between. CDR3 size: 15 residues. Germline V gene data show CDR1 as MNHEY and CDR2 as SVGEGT. The CDR3 reads CASSYSRPGSDEQYF. CDR3 bases: TGTGCCAGCAGTTACTCTCGTCCGGGTTCCGACGAGCAGTACTTC.

The rearrangement links TRBV24-1 to TRBJ1-2; D might be TRBD1 (5 bases). Germline CDR1 reads KGHDR; CDR2 reads SFDVKD. The CDR3 sequence is 14 residues long. With 3 bases removed from V and 8 bases from J, the gap between germline ends came to 15 bases. CDR3 coding DNA: TGTGCCACCAGTGATGACCGGGACTCCCGAGGCTACACCTTC. It is translated as CATSDDRDSRGYTF.

This clone was observed a handful of times. The V gene is TRBV7-2, the J gene TRBJ1-1; TRBD1 agrees at 8 bases. From germline, CDR1 is SGHTA and CDR2 FQGNSA. The CDR3 sequence is 14 residues long. Trimming took 7 bases from V and 4 from J; bases not matched to a gene: 8. CDR3 DNA: TGTGCCAGCAACAGACAGGGGAAGGGCACTGAAGCTTTCTTT. Translated, it gives CASNRQGKGTEAFF. Full variable domain (missing parts from reference TRBV7-2 and TRBJ1-1): GAGVSQSPSNKVTEKGKDVELRCDPISGHTALYWYRQSLGQGLEFLIYFQGNSAPDKSGLPSDRFSAERTGGSVSTLTIQRTQQEDSAVYLCASNRQGKGTEAFFGQGTRLTVV.

V gene TRBV2 combines with J gene TRBJ1-5; D might be TRBD1 (5 bases). Looked up from germline, CDR1 is SNHLY and CDR2 is FYNNEI. V was pared by 2 bases and J by 9 bases, with 14 bases between. The CDR3 runs to 14 residues. The CDR3 nucleotides are TGTGCCAGCAGTGAAAGGGGCGGTTCGTCGCCCCAGCATTTT. The encoded protein is CASSERGGSSPQHF.

The rearrangement uses TRBV7-9 and TRBJ1-2; perhaps TRBD1 as D (5 bases). The CDR3 sequence is 15 residues long. V lost 4 bases, J lost 4 bases, and 16 bases lay in between. In germline, CDR1 is SEHNR, CDR2 FQNEAQ (reference sequence). The CDR3 coding sequence is TGTGCCAGCAGCTCTTTGGGGGGGGTCTCCTATGGCTACACCTTC. Its protein is CASSSLGGVSYGYTF.

The chain links TRBV6-6 to TRBJ1-2; TRBD1 agrees at 10 bases. CDR3 length: 12 residues. The germline gives CDR1 MNHNY, CDR2 SVGAGI (reference sequence). Trimming cost V 6 bases and J 7 bases; bases outside gene matches: 2. The CDR3 is CASSRDRGGYTF. As DNA, the CDR3 is TGTGCCAGCAGCCGGGACAGGGGTGGCTACACCTTC.

The genes are TRBV5-5 and TRBJ2-7; D is perhaps TRBD2 (6 bases). CDR1 is SGHKS, CDR2 YYEKEE, per germline (reference sequence). This CDR3 region has 15 residues. Trimming pared 4 bases from V and 6 bases from J, leaving 20 bases between. The CDR3 reads CASSDLRGNPGEQYF. CDR3 in DNA: TGTGCCAGCAGCGACCTTCGGGGGAACCCGGGCGAGCAGTACTTC.

V gene TRBV7-2 combines with J gene TRBJ2-6; TRBD2 is a possible D gene (5 bases). Germline lookup yields CDR1 SGHTA and CDR2 FQGNSA. This CDR3 comprises 15 residues. V shed 1 base and J shed 3 bases, with 7 bases lying between them. Written as DNA, the CDR3 is TGTGCCAGCAGCTTAGTAAGCGGTGGGGCCAACGTCCTGACTTTC. Protein product: CASSLVSGGANVLTF.

The chain has TRBV11-2 and TRBJ2-2, with D maybe TRBD1 (5 bases). CDR1 and CDR2 (germline): SGHAT, FQNNGV. The V end was cut by 5 bases, the J end by 7 bases, with 17 bases between. The CDR3 consists of 15 residues. Here the CDR3 DNA reads TGTGCCAGCAGCCATACCGGCAGGGCGAGCGGGGAGCTGTTTTTT. It is translated as CASSHTGRASGELFF.

The chain has TRBV11-3 and TRBJ1-2, with D perhaps TRBD1 (6 bases). The germline gives CDR1 SGHNT, CDR2 YENEEA. This CDR3 has 14 amino acids. The V and J ends lost 1 base and 6 bases respectively, with 12 bases between them. The CDR3 reads CASSLGPGADGYTF. The CDR3 region has the DNA TGTGCCAGCAGCTTAGGTCCAGGGGCGGATGGCTACACCTTC.